This T cell receptor beta chain emerged from a study of beta chain features in type 1 diabetes. Study-level results: Significant though moderate, a shortening of TCRB CDR3s appeared in all four CD4+ subsets of Type 1 diabetes patients.

Concerning this clone: No antigen is known for it.

Per the germline V gene, CDR1 is SNHLY and CDR2 is FYNNEI. The CDR3 is 13 residues long. Expressed TCRB transcripts were sequenced because the isolated RNA had all been reverse transcribed beforehand. The data were produced by immunoSEQ multiplex PCR, yet TCRdb's version contains in-frame clones alone and is incomplete. Among roughly 150,000 clones listed, roughly 9% were seen once. Cells sorted by CD45RO/CCR7/CD25/CD127/CD95/CD27 comprised CD4+ naive, central memory, regulatory and stem cell-like memory cells. Source material: central memory CD4+ T cells from blood. This clonotype was obtained from a woman in her 30s with type 1 diabetes. J is TRBJ2-5 and V is TRBV2; possible D gene TRBD1, 5 bases. The closer fit of TRBJ2-7 to the DNA end suggests the J call may be wrong. CDR3 amino acids: CASSVQGENEQYF. CDR3 in DNA: TGTGCCAGCAGTGTGCAAGGGGAAAACGAGCAGTACTTC.